Each of the 7 T cell receptor beta chains below was sequenced from the same sample in a study of cytomegalovirus exposure and HLA in healthy donors. The PCR used 60 Vbeta and 13 Jbeta primers. The table came from immunoSEQ multiplex PCR; TCRdb's copy has only in-frame clones and leaves some out. The table lists over 85,000 clones, around 73% of them singletons. Material for sequencing was PBMCs. The receptors come from a female donor in good health and CMV-seronegative.

The chain joins TRBV5-4 to TRBJ2-1; 10 positions agree with TRBD2. The CDR3 length is 18 residues. CDR1 is SGHNT and CDR2 is YYREEE in the germline V gene (reference sequence). V gave up 1 base and J gave up 7 bases; unmatched junction bases: 14. The DNA for the CDR3 is TGTGCCAGCAGCTTGAAGCTAGCGGGGGATGGTATTTTGAATGAGCAGTTCTTC. Protein product: CASSLKLAGDGILNEQFF. Supplemented by reference TRBV5-4 and TRBJ2-1, the full variable domain reads ETGVTQSPTHLIKTRGQQVTLRCSSQSGHNTVSWYQQALGQGPQFIFQYYREEENGRGNFPPRFSGLQFPNYSSELNVNALELDDSALYLCASSLKLAGDGILNEQFFGPGTRLTVL.

The chain uses TRBV7-3 and TRBJ2-7; D remains unclear. Looked up from germline, CDR1 is SGHTA and CDR2 is FQGTGA. Between the trimmed V and J ends, which lost 9 bases and 2 bases, there was a span of 14 bases. The CDR3 sequence is 13 residues long. The CDR3 loop is CASIFRVTYEQYF. CDR3 coding DNA: TGTGCCAGTATTTTCCGGGTCACCTACGAGCAGTACTTC.

The genes are TRBV6-1 and TRBJ2-1; TRBD2 is a possible D gene (6 bases). The CDR3 covers 15 residues. V was cut by 3 bases and J by 4 bases, with 13 bases left in between. Germline loops: CDR1 MNHNS, CDR2 SASEGT. CDR3 bases: TGTGCCAGCAGTGAGGACGGACTACTATACAATGAGCAGTTCTTC. This gives the protein CASSEDGLLYNEQFF.

The J gene is TRBJ2-2, the V gene TRBV13; maybe TRBD1 (6 bases). CDR1 and CDR2 (germline): PRHDT, FYEKMQ (reference sequence). V dropped 4 bases and J dropped 2 bases, with 26 bases sitting between them. The CDR3 has 20 residues. The CDR3 is CASSSRVPNREERNTGELFF. For the CDR3, the DNA is TGTGCCAGCAGCTCGAGGGTTCCCAACAGGGAAGAGAGAAACACCGGGGAGCTGTTTTTT. The full variable domain, rest sourced from reference TRBV13 and TRBJ2-2, is AAGVIQSPRHLIKEKRETATLKCYPIPRHDTVYWYQQGPGQDPQFLISFYEKMQSDKGSIPDRFSAQQFSDYHSELNMSSLELGDSALYFCASSSRVPNREERNTGELFFGEGSRLTVL.

This chain uses TRBV27 with TRBJ2-5; tentatively, D is TRBD2 (6 bases). V was trimmed by 6 bases and J by 0 bases, leaving 11 bases between them. The germline gives CDR1 MNHEY, CDR2 SMNVEV (reference sequence). CDR3 length: 14 residues. CDR3 sequence (DNA): TGTGCCAGCAGAAACGCGGGGTACCAAGAGACCCAGTACTTC. It encodes CASRNAGYQETQYF.

DNA for the CDR3: TGCGCCAGCAGCTTGACAGGGGATTCCTACAATGAGCAGTTCTTC. It codes for CASSLTGDSYNEQFF. The chain links TRBV5-1 to TRBJ2-1, with 7 bases matching TRBD1. Germline lookup yields CDR1 SGHRS and CDR2 YFSETQ. The CDR3 totals 15 residues. Germline trimming cut 1 base from V and 1 base from J; bases unmatched to any gene: 2. The whole variable domain, filled in from reference TRBV5-1 and TRBJ2-1, reads KAGVTQTPRYLIKTRGQQVTLSCSPISGHRSVSWYQQTPGQGLQFLFEYFSETQRNKGNFPGRFSGRQFSNSRSEMNVSTLELGDSALYLCASSLTGDSYNEQFFGPGTRLTVL.

This sequence joins TRBV15 and TRBJ1-1, with 9 nucleotides matching TRBD1. Germline V gene data show CDR1 as LNHNV and CDR2 as YYDKDF (reference sequence). The CDR3 runs 17 residues. Trimming took 1 base from V and 1 from J; bases not matched to a gene: 7. CDR3 DNA sequence: TGTGCCACCAGCAGAGGAGGGGGACAGGGCTGGAACACTGAAGCTTTCTTT. Protein: CATSRGGGQGWNTEAFF.